A single sample is the source of the 21 T cell receptor beta chains below, sequenced in a study of T cell changes during pregnancy in multiple sclerosis. The data were produced by immunoSEQ multiplex PCR, yet TCRdb's version contains in-frame clones alone and is incomplete. The sample records tens of thousands of clones, 90% to 95% being singletons. The sequencing used peripheral blood, collected in the first trimester of pregnancy. These receptors originate from a female donor with multiple sclerosis, enrolled in a pregnancy study.

CDR3 bases: TGTGCCAGCAGATTGGAGGGGATGAACACTGAAGCTTTCTTT. Encoded protein: CASRLEGMNTEAFF. V and J are TRBV27 and TRBJ1-1; D may be TRBD1 (5 bases). V lost 6 bases, J lost 0 bases, and 11 bases lay in between. The CDR3 is made up of 14 amino acids. Looked up from germline, CDR1 is MNHEY and CDR2 is SMNVEV (reference sequence).

This chain links TRBV12-5 with TRBJ2-3, with TRBD2 identical over 8 bases. The germline CDR1 and CDR2 sequences are LGHNT and FRNRAP. The V gene end was trimmed by 8 bases and the J gene end by 2 bases; junction bases not matched to a gene: 15. The CDR3 contains 17 residues. The CDR3 loop reads CASTPGVRGVVTDTQYF. The CDR3 DNA is TGTGCTAGTACCCCCGGTGTGCGGGGGGTAGTCACAGATACGCAGTATTTT.

V is TRBV18 and J is TRBJ1-1; perhaps TRBD1 as D (5 bases). CDR3 size: 15 residues. Germline CDR1 KGHSH, CDR2 LQKENI. The V and J ends lost 3 bases and 0 bases respectively, with 11 bases between them. The CDR3 loop reads CASSPRDGLNTEAFF. As DNA, the CDR3 is TGTGCCAGCTCACCGCGGGACGGATTGAACACTGAAGCTTTCTTT.

The V call is TRBV27, the J call TRBJ2-2; 9 positions agree with TRBD2. Germline V gives CDR1 MNHEY, CDR2 SMNVEV (reference sequence). The V and J ends lost 7 bases and 4 bases, in that order; junction bases with no gene match: 4. The CDR3 sequence is 14 residues long. DNA for the CDR3: TGTGCCAGCACCGGGACTAGCCGCACCGGGGAGCTGTTTTTT. Protein: CASTGTSRTGELFF.

This sequence joins TRBV7-9 and TRBJ2-3; D may be TRBD2 (6 bases). CDR3 size: 17 residues. Germline assignment: CDR1 SEHNR and CDR2 FQNEAQ (reference sequence). Trimming took 5 bases from V and 6 from J, leaving 24 bases between them. The CDR3 nucleotides read TGTGCCAGCAGCACCGCTGGGACTGGGCGGTCATTGGATACGCAGTATTTT. This gives the protein CASSTAGTGRSLDTQYF.

The chain couples TRBV5-1 to TRBJ1-4; D uncertain. Trimming removed 4 bases at V and 4 bases at J, with 5 bases between. Germline-derived CDR1 and CDR2 are SGHRS and YFSETQ. The CDR3 is 12 residues long. DNA of the CDR3: TGCGCCAGCAGCCGGAGTAATGAAAAACTGTTTTTT. Residues: CASSRSNEKLFF.

The chain combines TRBV27 with TRBJ2-5, with a weak D call TRBD2 (5 bases). V lost 2 bases, J lost 1 base, and 8 bases lay in between. This CDR3 comprises 14 residues. Germline V lookup: CDR1 MNHEY, CDR2 SMNVEV (reference sequence). The CDR3 nucleotides read TGTGCCAGCAGTTTAGCGGGCTCCCAAGAGACCCAGTACTTC. It is translated as CASSLAGSQETQYF.

CDR3 sequence (DNA): TGCGCCAGCAGCCAAAACAGGGGGGATCGCTACGAGCAGTACTTC. Its protein product is CASSQNRGDRYEQYF. The V call is TRBV4-1, the J call TRBJ2-7; the match to TRBD1 covers 8 bases. The V segment lost 2 bases and the J segment 3 bases; nucleotides outside the gene matches: 6. Germline V gene sequence: CDR1 MGHRA, CDR2 YSYEKL. The CDR3 sequence is 15 residues long.

This chain uses TRBV7-2 with TRBJ2-7; D is uncertain. Germline V gene lookup returns CDR1 SGHTA and CDR2 FQGNSA. V lost 6 bases to trimming and J lost 6 bases, with 9 bases between them. The CDR3 runs 11 residues. The CDR3 DNA reads as TGTGCCAGCAGGTCGGAGTTCGAGCAGTACTTC. The encoded protein is CASRSEFEQYF.

The chain employs TRBV4-3 and TRBJ1-6, with D possibly TRBD1 on 6 matching bases. Germline CDR1 reads LGHNA; CDR2 reads YSLEER. Trimming stripped 0 bases from V and 3 bases from J, with 12 bases between. The CDR3 totals 17 residues. The CDR3 sequence: CASSQDTGGRYNSPLHF. The DNA for the CDR3 is TGCGCCAGCAGCCAAGATACGGGGGGCCGCTATAATTCACCCCTCCACTTT.

This chain links TRBV27 with TRBJ2-2; D is possibly TRBD1 (6 bases). CDR1 is MNHEY, CDR2 SMNVEV, per germline (reference sequence). Trimming pared 6 bases from V and 0 bases from J, leaving 11 bases between. The CDR3 is 15 amino acids. In DNA form, the CDR3 reads TGTGCCAGCAGCGGACAGCCTACGAACACCGGGGAGCTGTTTTTT. Translating gives CASSGQPTNTGELFF.

The chain employs TRBV6-1 and TRBJ2-7; 10 bases fit TRBD2. Germline V gene data show CDR1 as MNHNS and CDR2 as SASEGT. CDR3 length: 15 amino acids. V was pared by 6 bases and J by 3 bases, with 8 bases of the junction left unmatched. CDR3 DNA sequence: TGTGCCAGCAGCATGGAGCGGGGGGGCCTCTACGAGCAGTACTTC. Protein: CASSMERGGLYEQYF.

The chain recombines TRBV2 with TRBJ1-4, with 8 positions matching TRBD1. V trimming: 7 bases; J trimming: 6 bases; junction bases outside the gene matches: 4. This CDR3 is 13 amino acids long. Germline V gene lookup returns CDR1 SNHLY and CDR2 FYNNEI. This CDR3 is CASKQGQDEKLFF. The CDR3 DNA follows: TGTGCCAGCAAACAGGGACAGGATGAAAAACTGTTTTTT.

This clone was observed a single time. The chain links TRBV14 to TRBJ2-2; the D gene is possibly TRBD1 (6 bases). Trimming took 4 bases from V and 6 from J, leaving 21 bases between them. CDR1 SGHDN and CDR2 FVKESK come from the germline V gene. This CDR3 contains 17 residues. The CDR3 sequence is CASSPNSRTDFPGELFF. In nucleotides, the CDR3 is TGTGCCAGCAGCCCAAATTCTAGGACAGATTTTCCCGGGGAGCTGTTTTTT. The full variable domain, rest sourced from reference TRBV14 and TRBJ2-2, is EAGVTQFPSHSVIEKGQTVTLRCDPISGHDNLYWYRRVMGKEIKFLLHFVKESKQDESGMPNNRFLAERTGGTYSTLKVQPAELEDSGVYFCASSPNSRTDFPGELFFGEGSRLTVL.

J is TRBJ1-1 and V is TRBV27; D remains unclear. The CDR3 runs 14 residues. The V gene lost 5 bases and the J gene lost 1 base, with 11 bases spanning the gap. The V gene's germline CDR1 is MNHEY and CDR2 SMNVEV (reference sequence). The CDR3 nucleotides read TGTGCCAGCAGTCCATTAGAGCCGAACACTGAAGCTTTCTTT. Residues: CASSPLEPNTEAFF.

The chain combines TRBV11-2 with TRBJ2-6; TRBD1 matches at 9 bases. CDR3 length equals 17 residues. The germline gives CDR1 SGHAT, CDR2 FQNNGV. The trim removed 5 bases at V and 8 bases at J, leaving 13 bases unmatched. The CDR3 reads CASSPDRRQGGTNVLTF. CDR3 in DNA: TGTGCCAGCAGCCCGGACAGAAGACAGGGGGGTACCAACGTCCTGACTTTC. The full variable domain, rest sourced from reference TRBV11-2 and TRBJ2-6, is EAGVAQSPRYKIIEKRQSVAFWCNPISGHATLYWYQQILGQGPKLLIQFQNNGVVDDSQLPKDRFSAERLKGVDSTLKIQPAKLEDSAVYLCASSPDRRQGGTNVLTFGAGSRLTVL.

This clone was seen just once. The chain has TRBV2 and TRBJ2-5; 9 nucleotides align to TRBD2. Trimming took 6 bases from V and 4 from J; bases not matched to a gene: 6. Germline lookup yields CDR1 SNHLY and CDR2 FYNNEI. The CDR3 spans 14 residues. The CDR3 DNA reads as TGTGCCAGCAGAGGGGGACTAGCTTCAGAGACCCAGTACTTC. It encodes CASRGGLASETQYF.

The rearrangement uses TRBV5-1 and TRBJ2-7; TRBD1 aligns across 8 bases. Germline CDR1 and CDR2: SGHRS and YFSETQ. The junction had 5 bases not matched to a gene; V was cut back by 2 bases and J by 4 bases. This CDR3 is 14 amino acids long. The chain's CDR3 is CASSLAQGVYEQYF. The CDR3 DNA follows: TGCGCCAGCAGCTTAGCACAGGGGGTTTACGAGCAGTACTTC.

The gene calls are TRBV23-1 and TRBJ2-7; 9 nucleotides line up with TRBD2. TRBV23-1 is known as an ORF, though its function is uncertain. CDR3 size: 16 residues. J was trimmed by 3 bases and V by 3 bases; bases with no gene match: 9. The CDR3 spells CASSHYSGRKFYEQYF. The CDR3 DNA sequence: TGCGCCAGCAGTCACTACAGCGGGAGGAAGTTCTACGAGCAGTACTTC.

This chain joins TRBV11-2 and TRBJ1-1; 9 positions match TRBD1. The CDR3 loop spans 19 amino acids. V dropped 2 bases and J dropped 0; count of bases not matched to a gene: 13. Germline CDR1 reads SGHAT; CDR2 reads FQNNGV. CDR3 coding DNA: TGTGCCAGCAGCTTAAGATTGGGGGACAGGGCCCGTCTGAACACTGAAGCTTTCTTT. Protein sequence: CASSLRLGDRARLNTEAFF.

The chain recombines TRBV7-9 with TRBJ2-4, with D tentatively TRBD2 (6 bases). V was pared by 4 bases and J by 7 bases, with 20 bases between. In germline, CDR1 is SEHNR, CDR2 FQNEAQ (reference sequence). This CDR3 spans 16 amino acids. Here the CDR3 reads CASSSTPLIGGNIQYF. DNA for the CDR3: TGTGCCAGCAGCTCCACTCCTCTGATTGGGGGGAACATTCAGTACTTC.